This T cell receptor (beta chain) was retrieved from a study of cytomegalovirus exposure and HLA in healthy donors. This PCR relied on a set of 60 Vbeta primers and 13 Jbeta primers. Using immunoSEQ multiplex PCR, the repertoire was profiled, and TCRdb retains in-frame clones only, with some absent. The table lists roughly 70,000 clones, approximately 70% of them singletons, with approximately 14% in the top ten. Details on this clone: As yet, its antigen is unknown.

The germline V gene has CDR1 LNHDA and CDR2 SQIVND (reference sequence). The CDR3 extends over 16 amino acids. V lost 5 bases, J lost 6 bases, and 11 bases stayed unmatched. Study results and limitations: What TCR beta sequences reportedly achieved was accurate prediction of HLA-A and HLA-B alleles in most subjects. The majority of CMV-associated TCR beta chains were reported as apparently HLA-restricted in a later analysis.

This sequence joins TRBV19 and TRBJ1-5; 9 bases are shared with TRBD1. The source material was PBMCs. This TCR was recovered from a male donor in good health and CMV-seropositive. This CDR3 reads CASSRKDRGSSQPQHF. CDR3 coding DNA: TGTGCCAGTAGTCGAAAAGACAGGGGGTCAAGTCAGCCCCAGCATTTT.